This TCR beta chain derives from a study of T cells after yellow fever vaccination. A word on this clonotype: Antigen: not known.

Researchers made TCR cDNA using 5'RACE template switching, and this step added a universal primer site and UMIs. Each CDR3 protein gets one entry after TCRdb re-called the 5' RACE reads with MiXCR. Here the sample spans 320,000 or so distinct CDR3 sequences, roughly 8.6% being singletons. The CDR3 has 21 residues. The V gene end was trimmed by 0 bases and the J gene end by 0 bases; junction bases not matched to a gene: 12. The V gene's germline CDR1 is SGHDN and CDR2 FVKESK. Findings and caveats of the study: Post-booster repertoires contained most primary-vaccination clones again (roughly 96% CD4, less than 90% CD8). Within FACS-sorted repertoires, abundant clonotypes contaminating from the bulk population could be present.

This TCR came from a man younger than 35 who received the YFV17D yellow fever vaccine. The rearrangement links TRBV14 to TRBJ2-7, with 15 bases that match TRBD2. Material: PBMCs, obtained roughly 46 days after the first yellow fever vaccination. This chain's CDR3 is CASSQESSEGLAGGSSYEQYV. The CDR3 region has the DNA TGTGCCAGCAGCCAAGAAAGCTCGGAGGGACTAGCGGGGGGAAGCTCCTACGAGCAGTACGTC.